The clone carrying this T cell receptor beta chain was detected a few times. The sample comes from a study of tumor-infiltrating lymphocytes in oesophageal squamous cell carcinoma. Each CDR3 protein is one row after TCRdb ran MiXCR on the PCR reads. This table has approximately 15,000 distinct CDR3 sequences, around 52% appearing once. The ends lost 0 bases at V and 1 base at J; junction bases unmatched: 3. This CDR3 contains 17 residues. Germline V lookup: CDR1 LGHNT, CDR2 FRNRAP. This rearrangement joins TRBV12-5 to TRBJ2-3; TRBD2 matches at 11 bases. Specimen: esophageal tumor tissue. The source of this sequence is a male donor with esophageal squamous cell carcinoma. CDR3 loop: CASGLVLAGGRTDTQYF. The CDR3, as DNA: TGTGCTAGTGGTTTGGTTCTAGCGGGGGGCCGCACAGATACGCAGTATTTT.